This paragraph covers one T cell receptor (beta chain) sequence. These data are taken from a study of OX40 agonist ivuxolimab in advanced cancers. Study context: Mean age about 60 years, range about 23 to 80; approximately 80% male. Anti-PD-1, anti-PD-L1 or anti-CTLA-4 therapy given earlier was allowed, and around 40% had some.

Sequencing used immunoSEQ multiplex PCR; TCRdb keeps in-frame clones, though not all of them. The sample holds fewer than 85,000 clones, about nine tenths seen once. Germline CDR1 reads MNHEY; CDR2 reads SMNVEV (reference sequence). The CDR3 runs 15 residues. Trimming removed 2 bases at V and 5 bases at J, with 15 bases between. The input for sequencing was CD4+ or CD8+ T cells sorted from blood, taken in a trial of the OX40 agonist ivuxolimab. This clonotype was obtained from an adult with an advanced solid tumor such as melanoma, head and neck, liver or kidney cancer. The rearrangement uses TRBV27 and TRBJ2-5; possibly TRBD1 or TRBD2 for D (5 bases each). The CDR3: CASSLGTPRVETQYF. CDR3 DNA: TGTGCCAGCAGTTTAGGGACCCCAAGGGTGGAGACCCAGTACTTC.